Ten or more counts support the clone carrying this T cell receptor beta chain. The data belong to a study of spatial heterogeneity in lung cancer. The time point was: sample taken at primary tumor resection. The CDR3 contains 17 residues. V lost 6 bases to trimming and J lost 2 bases; unmatched junction nucleotides: 11. Via MiXCR, TCRdb re-called the 5' RACE reads, giving one row per CDR3 protein. The sample includes roughly 1,500 distinct CDR3 sequences, roughly 5.6% of them seen just once. V is TRBV12-3 or TRBV12-4 and J is TRBJ1-4; TRBD1 matches 8 bases. Specimen: normal lung tissue next to the tumor, collected at surgery. The TCR was taken from a female donor with early-stage non-small cell lung cancer. The CDR3 sequence: CASSPGAGGRTNEKLFF. Here the CDR3 DNA reads TGTGCCAGCAGCCCAGGGGCAGGGGGCCGGACTAATGAAAAACTGTTTTTT.